Listed below are T cell receptor beta chains from one sample, sequenced in a study of regulatory T cells in long-lasting Graves disease. TCRdb ran MiXCR on the multiplex PCR reads and lists one entry per CDR3 protein. The repertoire has 360,000 or so distinct CDR3 sequences, around 17% of them found once; the top ten carry less than 35%. These same records also appear under a second study, on T cells in Graves' hyperthyroidism and ophthalmopathy.

This specimen was peripheral blood mononuclear cells (PBMCs), taken at new diagnosis, from a patient treated with antithyroid drugs. The receptors were sampled from a man in his forties with Graves disease. The CDR3 runs from the conserved cysteine through the conserved F or W.

>TRBV5-1|TRBJ1-2
CASSLDTPNYGYTF
>TRBV28|TRBJ1-5
CASTPGTARNQPQHF
>TRBV4-2|TRBJ1-5
CASAPGTGSSGNQPQHF
>TRBV18|TRBJ2-7
CASSLTPTGPYEQYF
>TRBV7-3|TRBJ2-3
CASSQMGSSTDTQYF
>TRBV7-9|TRBJ2-3
CASSTRTGEFLTDTQYF
>TRBV12-3/TRBV12-4|TRBJ1-1
CASSAQENTEAFF
>TRBV20-1|TRBJ2-1
CSARKGGPRDEQFF
>TRBV20-1|TRBJ2-3
CSARFAGGPDTQYF
>TRBV28|TRBJ1-1
CASSFGGTNTEAFF
>TRBV5-1|TRBJ1-4
CASSLEGPEKLFF
>TRBV5-1|TRBJ2-7
CASSVGDRGGGEQYF
>TRBV7-2|TRBJ1-4
CASSLLGQGGDEKLFF
>TRBV18|TRBJ2-3
CASSPPIAGISTDTQYF
>TRBV24-1|TRBJ2-7
CATSLGHQSYEQYF
>TRBV27|TRBJ2-2
CASSNKNTGELFF
>TRBV18|TRBJ2-7
CASSASSQGRYEQYF
>TRBV2|TRBJ1-1
CASNSEGRRAFF
>TRBV3-1|TRBJ2-3
CASTGPTTDTQYF
>TRBV14|TRBJ2-7
CASSQVSGAYEQYF
>TRBV2|TRBJ1-6
CASSEEVGSPLHF
>TRBV5-1|TRBJ1-1
CASSSAGTQTEAFF
>TRBV5-1|TRBJ2-5
CASSPIAQETQYF